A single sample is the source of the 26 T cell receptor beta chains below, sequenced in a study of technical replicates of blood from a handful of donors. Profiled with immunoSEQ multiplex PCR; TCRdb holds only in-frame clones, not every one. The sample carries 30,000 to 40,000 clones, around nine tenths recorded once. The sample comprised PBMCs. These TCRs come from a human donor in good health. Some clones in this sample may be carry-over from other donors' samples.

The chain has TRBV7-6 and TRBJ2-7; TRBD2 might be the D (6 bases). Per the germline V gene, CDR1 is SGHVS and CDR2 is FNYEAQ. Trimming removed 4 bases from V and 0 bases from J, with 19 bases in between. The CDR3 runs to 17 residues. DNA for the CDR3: TGTGCCAGCAGCTCCCGCCCTCGCGGGACGAGCTCCTACGAGCAGTACTTC. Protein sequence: CASSSRPRGTSSYEQYF.

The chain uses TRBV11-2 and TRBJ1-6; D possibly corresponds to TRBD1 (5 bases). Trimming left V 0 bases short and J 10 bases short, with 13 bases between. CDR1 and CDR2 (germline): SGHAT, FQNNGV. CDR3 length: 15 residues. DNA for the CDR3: TGTGCCAGCAGCTTAGATCGGGGGGTACGCTCACCCCTCCACTTT. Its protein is CASSLDRGVRSPLHF. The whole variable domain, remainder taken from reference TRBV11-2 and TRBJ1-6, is EAGVAQSPRYKIIEKRQSVAFWCNPISGHATLYWYQQILGQGPKLLIQFQNNGVVDDSQLPKDRFSAERLKGVDSTLKIQPAKLEDSAVYLCASSLDRGVRSPLHFGNGTRLTVT.

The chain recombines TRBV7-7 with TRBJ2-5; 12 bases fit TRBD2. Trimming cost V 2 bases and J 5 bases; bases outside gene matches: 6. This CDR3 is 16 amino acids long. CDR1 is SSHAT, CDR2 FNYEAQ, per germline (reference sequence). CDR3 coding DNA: TGTGCCAGCAGCTTACTAGCGGGAGGGCCTGAGGAGACCCAGTACTTC. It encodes CASSLLAGGPEETQYF. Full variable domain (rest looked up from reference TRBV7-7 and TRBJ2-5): GAGVSQSPRYKVTKRGQDVTLRCDPISSHATLYWYQQALGQGPEFLTYFNYEAQPDKSGLPSDRFSAERPEGSISTLTIQRTEQRDSAMYRCASSLLAGGPEETQYFGPGTRLLVL.

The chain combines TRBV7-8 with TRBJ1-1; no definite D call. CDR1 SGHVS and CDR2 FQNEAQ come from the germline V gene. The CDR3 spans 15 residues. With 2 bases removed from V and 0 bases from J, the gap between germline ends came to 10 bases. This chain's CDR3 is CASSLYRELNTEAFF. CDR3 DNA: TGTGCCAGCAGCTTATATCGGGAACTGAACACTGAAGCTTTCTTT.

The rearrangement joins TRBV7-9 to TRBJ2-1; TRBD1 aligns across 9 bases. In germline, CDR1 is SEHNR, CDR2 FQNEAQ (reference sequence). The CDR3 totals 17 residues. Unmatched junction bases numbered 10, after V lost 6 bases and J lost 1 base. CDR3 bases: TGTGCCAGCAGTTCCAGGACAGGGGATATGTCCTACAATGAGCAGTTCTTC. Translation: CASSSRTGDMSYNEQFF. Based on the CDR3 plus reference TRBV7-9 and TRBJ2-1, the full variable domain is DTGVSQNPRHKITKRGQNVTFRCDPISEHNRLYWYRQTLGQGPEFLTYFQNEAQLEKSRLLSDRFSAERPKGSFSTLEIQRTEQGDSAMYLCASSSRTGDMSYNEQFFGPGTRLTVL.

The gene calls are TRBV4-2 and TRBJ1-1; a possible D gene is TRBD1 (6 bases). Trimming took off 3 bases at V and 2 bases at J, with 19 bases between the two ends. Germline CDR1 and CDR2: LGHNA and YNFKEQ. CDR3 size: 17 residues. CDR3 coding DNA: TGTGCCAGCAGCCAGGCCAGTGGGGGCAGGGTAAACACTGAAGCTTTCTTT. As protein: CASSQASGGRVNTEAFF.

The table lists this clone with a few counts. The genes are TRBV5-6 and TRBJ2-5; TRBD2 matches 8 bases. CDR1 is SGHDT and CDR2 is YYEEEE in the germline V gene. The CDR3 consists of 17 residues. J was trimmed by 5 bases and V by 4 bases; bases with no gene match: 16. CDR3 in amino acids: CASSHTGRLAYVETQYF. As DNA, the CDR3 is TGTGCCAGCAGCCACACGGGAAGACTAGCGTATGTGGAGACCCAGTACTTC.

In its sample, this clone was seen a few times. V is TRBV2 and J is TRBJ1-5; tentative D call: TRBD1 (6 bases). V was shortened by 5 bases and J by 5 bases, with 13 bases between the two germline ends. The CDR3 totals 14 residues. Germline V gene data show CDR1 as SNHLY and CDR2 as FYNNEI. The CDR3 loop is CASSQDRGDQPQHF. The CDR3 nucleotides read TGTGCCAGCAGTCAGGACAGAGGGGATCAGCCCCAGCATTTT.

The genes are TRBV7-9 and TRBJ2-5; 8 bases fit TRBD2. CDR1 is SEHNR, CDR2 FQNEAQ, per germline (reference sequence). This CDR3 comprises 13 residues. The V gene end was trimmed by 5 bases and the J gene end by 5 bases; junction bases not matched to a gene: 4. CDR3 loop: CASSLSGGETQYF. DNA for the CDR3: TGTGCCAGCAGCCTGAGCGGGGGTGAGACCCAGTACTTC.

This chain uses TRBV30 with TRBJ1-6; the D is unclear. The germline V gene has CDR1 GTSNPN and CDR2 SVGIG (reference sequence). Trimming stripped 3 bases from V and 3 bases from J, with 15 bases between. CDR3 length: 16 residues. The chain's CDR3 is CAWRWAGAFYNSPLHF. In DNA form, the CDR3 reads TGTGCCTGGAGATGGGCAGGCGCCTTCTATAATTCACCCCTCCACTTT.

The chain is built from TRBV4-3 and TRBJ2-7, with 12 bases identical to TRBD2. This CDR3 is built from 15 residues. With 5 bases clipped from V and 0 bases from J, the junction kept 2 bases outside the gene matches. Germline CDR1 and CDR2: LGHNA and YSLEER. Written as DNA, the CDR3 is TGCGCCAGCAGCAAGACTAGCGGGGGCTCCTACGAGCAGTACTTC. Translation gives CASSKTSGGSYEQYF.

This chain's CDR3 is CASIAYPGTGVGYTF. CDR3 in DNA: TGCGCCAGCATCGCATACCCCGGGACAGGGGTTGGCTACACCTTC. The chain employs TRBV5-1 and TRBJ1-2; 10 bases agree with TRBD1. The CDR3 has 15 residues. Germline CDR1 and CDR2: SGHRS and YFSETQ. J was trimmed by 7 bases and V by 6 bases; bases with no gene match: 12.

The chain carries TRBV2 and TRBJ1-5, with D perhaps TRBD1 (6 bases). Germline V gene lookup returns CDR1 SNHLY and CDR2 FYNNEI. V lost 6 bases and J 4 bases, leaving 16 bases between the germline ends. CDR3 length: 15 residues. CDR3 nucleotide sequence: TGTGCCAGCAGCGTCGGACAGATTATTAATCAGCCCCAGCATTTT. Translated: CASSVGQIINQPQHF.

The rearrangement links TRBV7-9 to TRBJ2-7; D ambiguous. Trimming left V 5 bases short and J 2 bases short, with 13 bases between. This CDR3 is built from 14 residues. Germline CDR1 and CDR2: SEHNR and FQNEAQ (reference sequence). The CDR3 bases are TGTGCCAGCAGCCCCCCAGTTCTCACCTACGAGCAGTACTTC. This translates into CASSPPVLTYEQYF.

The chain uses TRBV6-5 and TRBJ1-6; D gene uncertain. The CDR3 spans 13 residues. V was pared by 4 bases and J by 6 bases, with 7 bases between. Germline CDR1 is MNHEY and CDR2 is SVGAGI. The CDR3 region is CASSLERNSPLHF. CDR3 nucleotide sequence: TGTGCCAGCAGTTTAGAGCGTAATTCACCCCTCCACTTT.

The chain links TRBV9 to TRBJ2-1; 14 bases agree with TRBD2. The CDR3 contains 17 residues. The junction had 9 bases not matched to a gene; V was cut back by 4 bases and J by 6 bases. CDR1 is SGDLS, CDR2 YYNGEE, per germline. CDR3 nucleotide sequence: TGTGCCAGCAGCAGTCGACTAGCGGGAGGGCCTAGCAATGAGCAGTTCTTC. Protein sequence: CASSSRLAGGPSNEQFF. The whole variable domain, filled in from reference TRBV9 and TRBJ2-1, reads DSGVTQTPKHLITATGQRVTLRCSPRSGDLSVYWYQQSLDQGLQFLIQYYNGEERAKGNILERFSAQQFPDLHSELNLSSLELGDSALYFCASSSRLAGGPSNEQFFGPGTRLTVL.

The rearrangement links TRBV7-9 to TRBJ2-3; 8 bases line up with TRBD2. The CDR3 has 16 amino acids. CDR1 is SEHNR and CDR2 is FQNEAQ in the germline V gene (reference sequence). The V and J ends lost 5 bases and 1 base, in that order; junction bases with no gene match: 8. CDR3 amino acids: CASSPKWREGTDTQYF. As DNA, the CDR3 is TGTGCCAGCAGCCCAAAGTGGCGGGAGGGCACAGATACGCAGTATTTT.

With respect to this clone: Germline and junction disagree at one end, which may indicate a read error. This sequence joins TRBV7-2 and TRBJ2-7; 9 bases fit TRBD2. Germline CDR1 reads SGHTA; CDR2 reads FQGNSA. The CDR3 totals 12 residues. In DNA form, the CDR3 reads TGTGCCAGCAGCTTTCCGGGGACTAGCCATTTCTTC. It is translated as CASSFPGTSHFF.

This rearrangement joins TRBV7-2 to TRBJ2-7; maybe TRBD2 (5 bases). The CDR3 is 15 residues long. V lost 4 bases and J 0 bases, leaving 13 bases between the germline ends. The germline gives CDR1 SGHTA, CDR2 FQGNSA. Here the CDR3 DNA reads TGTGCCAGCAGCTCTGCTGGACTCTTCTCCTACGAGCAGTACTTC. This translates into CASSSAGLFSYEQYF.

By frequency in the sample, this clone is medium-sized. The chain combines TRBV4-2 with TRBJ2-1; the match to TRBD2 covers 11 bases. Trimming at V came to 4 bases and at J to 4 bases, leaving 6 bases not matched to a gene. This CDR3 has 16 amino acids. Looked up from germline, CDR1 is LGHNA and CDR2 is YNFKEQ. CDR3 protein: CASSRDTSGSYNEQFF. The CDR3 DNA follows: TGTGCCAGCAGCCGCGATACTAGCGGGAGTTACAATGAGCAGTTCTTC.

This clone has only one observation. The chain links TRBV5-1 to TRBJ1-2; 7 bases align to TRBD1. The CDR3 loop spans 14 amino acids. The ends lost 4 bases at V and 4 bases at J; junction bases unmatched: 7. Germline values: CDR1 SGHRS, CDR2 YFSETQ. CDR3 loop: CASSPRTGGYGYTF. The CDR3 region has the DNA TGCGCCAGCAGCCCCCGGACAGGTGGCTATGGCTACACCTTC.

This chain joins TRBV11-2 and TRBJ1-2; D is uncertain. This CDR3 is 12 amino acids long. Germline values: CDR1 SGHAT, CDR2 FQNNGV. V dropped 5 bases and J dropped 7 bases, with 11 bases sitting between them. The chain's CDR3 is CASSASPGGYTF. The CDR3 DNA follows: TGTGCCAGCAGCGCCAGCCCGGGTGGCTACACCTTC.

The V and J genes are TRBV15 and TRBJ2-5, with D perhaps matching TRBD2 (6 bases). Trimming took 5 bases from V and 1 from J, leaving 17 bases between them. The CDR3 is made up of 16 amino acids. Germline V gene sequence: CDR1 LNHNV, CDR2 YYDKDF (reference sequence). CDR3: CATSGPERGFQETQYF. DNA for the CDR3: TGTGCCACCAGCGGACCAGAACGGGGGTTCCAAGAGACCCAGTACTTC.

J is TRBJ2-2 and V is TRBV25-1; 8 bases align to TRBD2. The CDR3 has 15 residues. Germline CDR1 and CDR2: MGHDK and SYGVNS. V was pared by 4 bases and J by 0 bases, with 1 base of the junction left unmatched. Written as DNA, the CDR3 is TGTGCCAGCAGTGTTAGCGGGGCGAACACCGGGGAGCTGTTTTTT. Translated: CASSVSGANTGELFF. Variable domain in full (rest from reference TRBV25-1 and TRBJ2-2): EADIYQTPRYLVIGTGKKITLECSQTMGHDKMYWYQQDPGMELHLIHYSYGVNSTEKGDLSSESTVSRIRTEHFPLTLESARPSHTSQYLCASSVSGANTGELFFGEGSRLTVL.

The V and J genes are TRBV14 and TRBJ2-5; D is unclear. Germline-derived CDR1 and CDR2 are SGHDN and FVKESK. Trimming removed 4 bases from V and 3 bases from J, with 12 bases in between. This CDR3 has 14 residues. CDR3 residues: CASSPNIVKETQYF. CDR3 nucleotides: TGTGCCAGCAGCCCCAACATCGTAAAAGAGACCCAGTACTTC.

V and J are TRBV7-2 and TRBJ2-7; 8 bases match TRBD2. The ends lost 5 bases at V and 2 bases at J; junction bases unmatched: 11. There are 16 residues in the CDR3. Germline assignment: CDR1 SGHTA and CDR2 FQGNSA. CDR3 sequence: CASSPWEAGETYEQYF. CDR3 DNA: TGTGCCAGCAGCCCCTGGGAAGCGGGGGAGACCTACGAGCAGTACTTC.